This T cell receptor beta chain was documented in a study of tumor and adjacent non-tumor tissue in lung cancer. Across the study: Stage I to III disease affected 10 men and roughly five women aged roughly 30 to 76.

RNA was extracted from bulk tissue without any cell sorting. More than 3 cm separated this lung sample from the edge of the tumor. Chemotherapy-naive patients with new lung cancer underwent thoracic surgery in China, August–November 2014. This clonotype was counted only a few times. CDR3 length: 15 residues. Between the trimmed V and J ends, which lost 5 bases and 0 bases, there was a span of 13 bases. Germline assignment: CDR1 SEHNR and CDR2 FQNEAQ (reference sequence). TCRbeta libraries were built with three rounds of nested PCR, modified from ARM-PCR. TCRdb called the multiplex PCR reads again in MiXCR, with one record for every CDR3 protein. The sample has around 40,000 distinct CDR3 sequences, about three fifths seen once.

This rearrangement joins TRBV7-9 to TRBJ2-5; either TRBD1 or TRBD2 may fit D (5 bases each). The sequence was collected from a man in his forties or fifties with non-small cell lung cancer. Source material: distant non-tumor lung tissue. The CDR3 DNA sequence: TGTGCCAGCAGCCGAGGGACCTTTAACCAAGAGACCCAGTACTTC. This gives the protein CASSRGTFNQETQYF.